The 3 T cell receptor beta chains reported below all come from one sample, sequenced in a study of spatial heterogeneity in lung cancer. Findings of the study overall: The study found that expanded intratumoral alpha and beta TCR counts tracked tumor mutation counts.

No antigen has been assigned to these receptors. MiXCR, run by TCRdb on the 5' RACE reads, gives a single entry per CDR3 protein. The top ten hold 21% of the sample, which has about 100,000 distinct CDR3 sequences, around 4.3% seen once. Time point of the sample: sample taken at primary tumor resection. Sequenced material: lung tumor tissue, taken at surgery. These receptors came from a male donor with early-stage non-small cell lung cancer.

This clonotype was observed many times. The CDR3 is CASSFKGEAFF. The CDR3 DNA sequence: TGTGCCAGCAGTTTTAAGGGGGAAGCTTTCTTT. The rearrangement uses TRBV28 and TRBJ1-1, with D tentatively TRBD1 (5 bases). This CDR3 has 11 residues. V lost 3 bases and J 8 bases, leaving 7 bases between the germline ends. Germline CDR1 and CDR2: MDHEN and SYDVKM.

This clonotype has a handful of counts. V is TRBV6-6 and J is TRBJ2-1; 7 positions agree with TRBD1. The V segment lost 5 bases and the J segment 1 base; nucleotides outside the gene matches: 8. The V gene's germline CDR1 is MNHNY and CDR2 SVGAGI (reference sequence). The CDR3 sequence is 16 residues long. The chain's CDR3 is CASSGRGPFSYNEQFF. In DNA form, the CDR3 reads TGTGCCAGCAGTGGTAGGGGGCCATTTTCCTACAATGAGCAGTTCTTC.

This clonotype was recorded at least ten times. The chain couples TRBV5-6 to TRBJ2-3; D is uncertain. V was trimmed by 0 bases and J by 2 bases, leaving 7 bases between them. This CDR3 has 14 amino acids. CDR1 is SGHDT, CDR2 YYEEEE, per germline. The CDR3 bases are TGTGCCAGCAGCTTGGGCGCCCACACAGATACGCAGTATTTT. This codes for CASSLGAHTDTQYF.